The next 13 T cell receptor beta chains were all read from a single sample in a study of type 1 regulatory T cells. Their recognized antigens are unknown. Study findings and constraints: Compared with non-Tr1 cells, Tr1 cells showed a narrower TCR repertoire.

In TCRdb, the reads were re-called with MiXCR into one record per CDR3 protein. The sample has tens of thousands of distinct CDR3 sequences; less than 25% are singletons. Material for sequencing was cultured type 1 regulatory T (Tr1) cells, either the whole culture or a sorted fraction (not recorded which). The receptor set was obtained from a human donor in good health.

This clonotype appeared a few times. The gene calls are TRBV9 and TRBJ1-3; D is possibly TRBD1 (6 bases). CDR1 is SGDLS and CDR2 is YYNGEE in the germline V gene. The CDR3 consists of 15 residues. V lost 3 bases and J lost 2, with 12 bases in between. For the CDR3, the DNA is TGTGCCAGCAGCGGGGCGGGGGCAGCTGGAAACACCATATATTTT. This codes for CASSGAGAAGNTIYF.

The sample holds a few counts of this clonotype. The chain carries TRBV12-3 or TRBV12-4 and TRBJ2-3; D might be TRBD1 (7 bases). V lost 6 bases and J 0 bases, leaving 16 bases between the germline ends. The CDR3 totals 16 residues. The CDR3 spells CASSSRDRGSTDTQYF. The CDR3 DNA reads TGTGCCAGCAGCTCGCGGGACAGAGGGAGCACAGATACGCAGTATTTT.

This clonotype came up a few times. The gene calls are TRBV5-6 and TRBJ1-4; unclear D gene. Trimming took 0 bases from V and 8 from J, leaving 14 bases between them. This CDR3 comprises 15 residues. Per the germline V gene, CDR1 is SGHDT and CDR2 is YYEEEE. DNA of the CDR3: TGTGCCAGCAGCTTGGCCGACCGACTAGGCGAAAAACTGTTTTTT. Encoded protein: CASSLADRLGEKLFF. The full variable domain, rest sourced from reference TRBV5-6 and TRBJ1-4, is DAGVTQSPTHLIKTRGQQVTLRCSPKSGHDTVSWYQQALGQGPQFIFQYYEEEERQRGNFPDRFSGHQFPNYSSELNVNALLLGDSALYLCASSLADRLGEKLFFGSGTQLSVL.

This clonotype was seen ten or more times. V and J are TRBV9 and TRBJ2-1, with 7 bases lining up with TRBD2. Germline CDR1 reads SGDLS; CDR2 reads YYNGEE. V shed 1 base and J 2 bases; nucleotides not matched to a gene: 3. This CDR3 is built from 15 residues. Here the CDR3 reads CASSVKAGAYNEQFF. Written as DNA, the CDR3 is TGTGCCAGCAGCGTAAAGGCGGGAGCCTACAATGAGCAGTTCTTC.

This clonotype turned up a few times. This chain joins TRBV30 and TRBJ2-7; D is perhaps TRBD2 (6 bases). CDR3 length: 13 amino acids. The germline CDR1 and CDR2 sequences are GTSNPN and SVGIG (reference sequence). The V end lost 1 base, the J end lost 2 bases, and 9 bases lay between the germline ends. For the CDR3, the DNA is TGTGCCTGGAGTGCCTCGGGGGCCTACGAGCAGTACTTC. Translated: CAWSASGAYEQYF.

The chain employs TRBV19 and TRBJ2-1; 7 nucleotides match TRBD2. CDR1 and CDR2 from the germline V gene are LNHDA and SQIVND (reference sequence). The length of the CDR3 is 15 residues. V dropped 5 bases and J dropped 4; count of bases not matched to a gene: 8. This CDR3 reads CASSRTGGRYNEQFF. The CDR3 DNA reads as TGTGCCAGTAGTCGGACGGGAGGCCGATACAATGAGCAGTTCTTC. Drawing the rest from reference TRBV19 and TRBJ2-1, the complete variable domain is DGGITQSPKYLFRKEGQNVTLSCEQNLNHDAMYWYRQDPGQGLRLIYYSQIVNDFQKGDIAEGYSVSREKKESFPLTVTSAQKNPTAFYLCASSRTGGRYNEQFFGPGTRLTVL.

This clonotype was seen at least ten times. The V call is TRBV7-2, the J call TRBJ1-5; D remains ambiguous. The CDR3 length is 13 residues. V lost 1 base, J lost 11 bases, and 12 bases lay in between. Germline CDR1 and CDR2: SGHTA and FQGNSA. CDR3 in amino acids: CASSLGRARAQHF. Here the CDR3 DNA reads TGTGCCAGCAGCTTAGGGCGGGCTAGGGCCCAGCATTTT.

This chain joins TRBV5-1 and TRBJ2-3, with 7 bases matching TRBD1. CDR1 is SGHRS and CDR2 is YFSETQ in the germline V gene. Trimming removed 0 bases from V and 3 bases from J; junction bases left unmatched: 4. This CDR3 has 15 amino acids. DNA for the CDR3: TGCGCCAGCAGCTTGGCACGACAGGGAACAGATACGCAGTATTTT. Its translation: CASSLARQGTDTQYF.

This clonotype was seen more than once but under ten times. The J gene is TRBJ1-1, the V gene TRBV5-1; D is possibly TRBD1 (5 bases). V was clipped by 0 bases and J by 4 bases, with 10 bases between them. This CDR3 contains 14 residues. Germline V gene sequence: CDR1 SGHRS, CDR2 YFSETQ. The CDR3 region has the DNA TGCGCCAGCAGCTTGGTGGACGGGGCCACTGAAGCTTTCTTT. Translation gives CASSLVDGATEAFF.

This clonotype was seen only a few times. The CDR3 DNA reads as TGTGCCAGCTCCCTGGACAGTACCTACGAGCAGTACTTC. It yields the protein CASSLDSTYEQYF. The chain carries TRBV6-2 or TRBV6-3 and TRBJ2-7, with a tentative D call TRBD1 (6 bases). CDR1 MNHEY and CDR2 SVGEGT come from the germline V gene. The V end was cut by 8 bases, the J end by 2 bases, with 13 bases between. This CDR3 has 13 residues.

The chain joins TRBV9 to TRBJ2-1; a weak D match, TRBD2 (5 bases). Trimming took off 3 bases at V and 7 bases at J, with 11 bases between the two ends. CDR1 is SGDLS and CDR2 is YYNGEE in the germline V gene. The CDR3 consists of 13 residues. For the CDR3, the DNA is TGTGCCAGCAGCGAACCGGGGAGAAATGAGCAGTTCTTC. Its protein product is CASSEPGRNEQFF.

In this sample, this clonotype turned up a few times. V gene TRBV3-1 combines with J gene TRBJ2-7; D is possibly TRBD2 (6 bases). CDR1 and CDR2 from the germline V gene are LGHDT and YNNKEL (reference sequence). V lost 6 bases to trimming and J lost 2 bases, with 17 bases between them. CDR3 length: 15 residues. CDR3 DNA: TGTGCCAGCAGTTTCCCCGGGACTGGGACCTACGAGCAGTACTTC. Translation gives CASSFPGTGTYEQYF.

The CDR3 DNA is TGCAGTGCTAACTCTAGGGGGTCGCCGTGGGAGCAGTACTTC. Encoded protein: CSANSRGSPWEQYF. This chain connects TRBV20-1 to TRBJ2-7; possibly TRBD1 for D (6 bases). There are 14 residues in the CDR3. The V and J ends lost 4 bases and 7 bases respectively, with 20 bases between them. CDR1 and CDR2 from the germline V gene are DFQATT and SNEGSKA (reference sequence).